Many counts were recorded for the clone carrying this T cell receptor (beta chain). Its target is unknown. The data were taken from a study of breast tumors, draining lymph nodes, adjacent tissues. Each CDR3 protein is one row after TCRdb ran MiXCR on the multiplex PCR reads. Of about 130,000 distinct CDR3 sequences listed, nearly 20% are singletons. Findings of the study overall: That most tumor T cells come from lymph nodes remained unproven.

Samples came from axillary lymph nodes draining the breast cancer. The sample comprised axillary lymph node tissue. This TCR came from a female donor with breast cancer. Some clones in this sample may be carry-over from other donors' samples.

CDR3 nucleotide sequence: TGTGCCAGCAGTGAAAGTGGTGGGCAAGAGACCCAGTACTTC. Its translation: CASSESGGQETQYF. The chain uses TRBV2 and TRBJ2-5; D not resolved. The V gene lost 2 bases and the J gene lost 2 bases, with 9 bases spanning the gap. Germline CDR1 reads SNHLY; CDR2 reads FYNNEI. The length of the CDR3 is 14 residues.